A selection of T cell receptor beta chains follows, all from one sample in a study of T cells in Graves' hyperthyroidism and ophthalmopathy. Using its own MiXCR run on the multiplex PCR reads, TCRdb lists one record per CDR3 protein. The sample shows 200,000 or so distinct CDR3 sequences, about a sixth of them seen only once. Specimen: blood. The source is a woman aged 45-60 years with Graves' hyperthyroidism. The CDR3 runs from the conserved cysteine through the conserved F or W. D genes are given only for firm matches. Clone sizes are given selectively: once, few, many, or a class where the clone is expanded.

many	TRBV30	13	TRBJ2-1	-	TGTGCCTGGCGCCCCGGAGATTACAATGAGCAGTTCTTC	CAWRPGDYNEQFF
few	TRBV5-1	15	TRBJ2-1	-	TGCGCCAGCAGCTTTGACCGAAGCTCCTACAATGAGCAGTTCTTC	CASSFDRSSYNEQFF
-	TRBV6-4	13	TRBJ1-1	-	TGTGCCAGCAGTGCGGGCACGAACACTGAAGCTTTCTTT	CASSAGTNTEAFF
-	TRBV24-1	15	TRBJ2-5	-	TGTGCCACCAGTGATTTGGGGCAGGACGGAGAGACCCAGTACTTC	CATSDLGQDGETQYF
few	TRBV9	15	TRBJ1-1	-	TGTGCCAGCAGCGTAGGGGATGGGGTGAACACTGAAGCTTTCTTT	CASSVGDGVNTEAFF
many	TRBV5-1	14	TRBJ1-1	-	TGCGCCAGCAGCTTTGACGGTATGAACACTGAAGCTTTCTTT	CASSFDGMNTEAFF
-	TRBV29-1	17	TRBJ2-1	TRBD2	TGCAGCGCGACGGCCGGGACTAGCGGGAAAGTCTACAATGAGCAGCTCTTC	CSATAGTSGKVYNEQLF
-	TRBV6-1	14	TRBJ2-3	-	TGTGCCAGCAGACGGGGCCCTAGCACAGATACGCAGTATTTT	CASRRGPSTDTQYF
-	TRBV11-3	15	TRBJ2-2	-	TGTGCCAGCAGCCCCAGTTGGGGATCCACCGGGGAGCTGTTTTTT	CASSPSWGSTGELFF
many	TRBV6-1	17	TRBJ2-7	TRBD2	TGTGCCAGCAGCCTCAGTAGCGGAGCGGGAGGGAGAGGGGAGCAGTACTTC	CASSLSSGAGGRGEQYF
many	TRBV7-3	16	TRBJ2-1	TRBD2	TGTGCCAGCAGCTTAACTGTAGCGGGAGTCGACAATGAGCAGTTCTTC	CASSLTVAGVDNEQFF
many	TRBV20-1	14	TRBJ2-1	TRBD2	TGCAGTGTAACCAGCGCGGGAGGCCCCAATGAGCAGTTCTTC	CSVTSAGGPNEQFF
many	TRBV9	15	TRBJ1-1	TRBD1	TGTGCCAGCAGCGCAGACAGGGGGCGAGACACTGAAGCTTTCTTT	CASSADRGRDTEAFF
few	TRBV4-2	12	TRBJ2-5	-	TGTGCCAGCAGCCAAGACCTGGGGACCCAGTACTTC	CASSQDLGTQYF
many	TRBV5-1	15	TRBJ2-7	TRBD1	TGCGCCAGCAGCGCCCCGACAGGGAGCTCCTACGAGCAGTACTTC	CASSAPTGSSYEQYF
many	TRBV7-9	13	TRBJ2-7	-	TGTGCCAGCAGCTTAGCGGGAGGCTACGAGCAGTACTTC	CASSLAGGYEQYF
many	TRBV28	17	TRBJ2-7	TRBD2	TGTGCCAGCAGTTTTGACCGGACTAGCGGGAGGTACTACGAGCAGTACTTC	CASSFDRTSGRYYEQYF
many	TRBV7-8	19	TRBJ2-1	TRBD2	TGTGCCAGCAGCTTAGTGGCTAGCGGGATTAGAGAAACTTACAATGAGCAGTTCTTC	CASSLVASGIRETYNEQFF
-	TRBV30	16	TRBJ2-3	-	TGTGCCTGGGCAGGGCGTCCGACCCCCTTATCAGATACGCAGTATTTT	CAWAGRPTPLSDTQYF
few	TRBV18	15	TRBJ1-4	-	TGTGCCAGCTCACCAAGCCAGGGAGGGGATGAAAAACTGTTTTTT	CASSPSQGGDEKLFF
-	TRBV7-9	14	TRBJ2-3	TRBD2	TGCGCCAGCAGCCCCTACCGTAGCGGGGATACGCAGTATTTT	CASSPYRSGDTQYF
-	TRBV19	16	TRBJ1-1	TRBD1	TGTGCCAGTAGTATAGTGACAGGGGTCGGGAACACTGAAGCTTTCTTT	CASSIVTGVGNTEAFF
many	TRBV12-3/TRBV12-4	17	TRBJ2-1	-	TGTGCCAGCAGTTTAGATGCGGGGACGCCCTCCTACAATGAGCAGTTCTTC	CASSLDAGTPSYNEQFF
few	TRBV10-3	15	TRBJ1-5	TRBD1	TGTGCCATCAGTGAGTCGACAGGGGGCGGCCAGCCCCAGCATTTT	CAISESTGGGQPQHF
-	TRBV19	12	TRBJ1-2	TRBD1	TGTGCCCGACTAAGACAGGGACTCGGCTACACCTTC	CARLRQGLGYTF
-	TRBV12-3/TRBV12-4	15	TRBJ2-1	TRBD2	TGTGCCAGCATCCCGGGACTAGCGGGTTTAAATGAGCAGTTCTTC	CASIPGLAGLNEQFF
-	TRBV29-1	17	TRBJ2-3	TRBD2	TGCAGCGTTGAAGCCGGGACTAGCGGGAGAGGCACAGATACGCAGTATTTT	CSVEAGTSGRGTDTQYF
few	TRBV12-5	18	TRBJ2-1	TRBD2	TGTGCTAGTGGTTTGGCCAGCGGGGTACGTAAACCTAACAATGAGCAGTTCTTC	CASGLASGVRKPNNEQFF
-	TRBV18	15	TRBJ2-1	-	TGTGCCAGCTCACCACTGACTAGGAGCTACAATGAGCAGTTCTTC	CASSPLTRSYNEQFF
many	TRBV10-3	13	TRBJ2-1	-	TGTGCCATCAGTGGGCTCTCCGACAATGAGCAGTTCTTC	CAISGLSDNEQFF
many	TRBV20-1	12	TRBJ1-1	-	TGCAGTGCTTTAGACTCGAACACTGAAGCTTTCTTT	CSALDSNTEAFF